Presented here are 14 T cell receptor beta chains from one specimen sequenced in a study of Graves' ophthalmopathy and Graves' hyperthyroidism. Researchers took RNA transcripts and amplified TCR beta CDR3 regions from them. HTBI-primed first-round RT-PCR preceded second-round multiplex PCR. TCRdb itself ran the multiplex PCR reads through MiXCR, one entry per CDR3 protein. The table has about 740,000 distinct CDR3 sequences, around 40% seen once. Sequenced input: peripheral blood. The receptor set was obtained from an adult man with Graves' ophthalmopathy.

V is TRBV5-1 and J is TRBJ2-7; TRBD2 aligns across 9 bases. Germline V gene data show CDR1 as SGHRS and CDR2 as YFSETQ. This CDR3 region has 14 residues. Losses at the gene ends were 0 bases for V and 5 bases for J; bases not matched to a gene: 3. The CDR3 is CASSLVAGEHEQYF. For the CDR3, the DNA is TGCGCCAGCAGCTTGGTAGCGGGAGAGCACGAGCAGTACTTC.

The V gene is TRBV7-9, the J gene TRBJ2-5; 7 bases agree with TRBD2. Germline CDR1 SEHNR, CDR2 FQNEAQ (reference sequence). This CDR3 region has 13 residues. J was trimmed by 9 bases and V by 4 bases; bases with no gene match: 8. The CDR3 DNA is TGTGCCAGCAGCTCGCCGGGGGGTTTGCCCCAGTACTTC. Its translation: CASSSPGGLPQYF.

Ten or more counts support this clonotype. The chain recombines TRBV29-1 with TRBJ2-7, with 7 positions matching TRBD1. The CDR3 runs 11 residues. V trimming: 7 bases; J trimming: 2 bases; junction bases outside the gene matches: 2. Germline V CDR1 and CDR2: SQVTM, ANQGSEA. The CDR3 region has the DNA TGCAGCGGTGGGACAGCCTACGAGCAGTACTTC. Amino acid sequence: CSGGTAYEQYF.

This clonotype was counted only a few times. At one boundary the junction diverges from the germline segment, which might be a read error. The CDR3 coding sequence is TGTGCCAGCAGTGTACTAGGGCAAGAGACCCAGTACTTC. Its translation: CASSVLGQETQYF. The chain combines TRBV10-3 with TRBJ2-5, with a tentative D call TRBD2 (5 bases). CDR3 length: 13 residues. Germline CDR1 is ENHRY and CDR2 is SYGVKD.

The V and J genes are TRBV7-9 and TRBJ2-7, with no clear D. The J call may be in error: the DNA end matches TRBJ2-1 better. Germline assignment: CDR1 SEHNR and CDR2 FQNEAQ (reference sequence). This CDR3 is 15 amino acids long. The CDR3 is CATERDTYSYNEQFF. The CDR3 DNA sequence: TGTGCCACAGAAAGGGATACCTACTCCTACAATGAGCAGTTCTTC.

The table lists this clonotype with many counts. This chain joins TRBV7-2 and TRBJ1-2; D may be TRBD1 (5 bases). This CDR3 spans 15 amino acids. Germline assignment: CDR1 SGHTA and CDR2 FQGNSA. Deletions cut 2 bases from V and 8 bases from J, with 18 bases between. As DNA, the CDR3 is TGTGCCAGCAGCTTAATTGAGGGGTCGACGGGCGGCTACACCTTC. Its protein is CASSLIEGSTGGYTF.

Of note for this clonotype: The junction departs from germline at one end; a sequencing error may be responsible. The V and J genes are TRBV25-1 and TRBJ1-1; no clear D gene. Germline assignment: CDR1 MGHDK and CDR2 SYGVNS. This CDR3 comprises 11 residues. DNA of the CDR3: TGTGCCAGCAGTTTAGGCACTGAAGCTTCCTTT. Its protein is CASSLGTEASF.

V is TRBV4-3 and J is TRBJ1-5, with D possibly TRBD1 on 5 matching bases. CDR1 and CDR2 from the germline V gene are LGHNA and YSLEER. V lost 0 bases, J lost 2 bases, and 8 bases lay in between. The CDR3 is made up of 15 amino acids. CDR3 DNA: TGCGCCAGCAGCCAAGAATGGGGGGGCAATCAGCCCCAGCATTTT. Amino acid sequence: CASSQEWGGNQPQHF.

The table lists this clonotype with a few counts. The V and J genes are TRBV7-3 and TRBJ1-4; TRBD1 agrees at 7 bases. The CDR3 length is 15 residues. The ends lost 5 bases at V and 4 bases at J; junction bases unmatched: 7. CDR1 and CDR2 (germline): SGHTA, FQGTGA. CDR3 amino acids: CASSTRTGDNEKLFF. The CDR3 DNA is TGTGCCAGCAGCACCCGGACAGGAGATAATGAAAAACTGTTTTTT.

This clonotype has only a few counts. This rearrangement joins TRBV6-6 to TRBJ2-7, with D perhaps TRBD1 (6 bases). The CDR3 runs 14 residues. The germline gives CDR1 MNHNY, CDR2 SVGAGI (reference sequence). Trimming took off 5 bases at V and 5 bases at J, with 16 bases between the two ends. CDR3 coding DNA: TGTGCCAGCAGTGCACAGGGTTGGAACGACGAGCAGTACTTC. Translation: CASSAQGWNDEQYF.

On this clonotype: The CDR3 end shows no conserved phenylalanine or tryptophan, and so a read error is likely. The limits of the CDR3 on the DNA are not certain, so only TCRdb's listed CDR3 is given. The V call is TRBV2, the J call TRBJ2-6. Germline values: CDR1 SNHLY, CDR2 FYNNEI. A total of 9 residues make up the CDR3, ends included. CDR3 in amino acids: CASIMTRLT.

There are many counts of this clonotype. V usage is TRBV7-2 and J usage is TRBJ1-6, with D unresolved. V lost 1 base to trimming and J lost 7 bases, with 8 bases between them. Germline values: CDR1 SGHTA, CDR2 FQGNSA. This CDR3 is built from 14 residues. The chain's CDR3 is CASSLVPGNSPLHF. The CDR3 bases are TGTGCCAGCAGCTTAGTCCCAGGAAATTCACCCCTCCACTTT.

The CDR3 DNA sequence: TGCAGCGTTGGCGGACAGGGTAGCGAGCAGTACTTC. Amino acids: CSVGGQGSEQYF. The chain joins TRBV29-1 to TRBJ2-7, with 8 bases aligning to TRBD1. Per germline, CDR1 SQVTM and CDR2 ANQGSEA. The CDR3 spans 12 residues. V was pared by 4 bases and J by 6 bases, with 5 bases of the junction left unmatched.

This rearrangement joins TRBV20-1 to TRBJ1-1; weak D call: TRBD1 (6 bases). CDR3 size: 14 residues. CDR1 and CDR2 (germline): DFQATT, SNEGSKA (reference sequence). The V end was cut by 3 bases, the J end by 7 bases, with 18 bases between. The CDR3 sequence: CSASRSYRVDEAFF. DNA for the CDR3: TGCAGTGCTAGCCGTTCGTACAGGGTTGATGAAGCTTTCTTT.